The clone carrying this T cell receptor (beta chain) was found a few times. Its antigen is still unknown. These data come from a study of response to subunit inactivated influenza vaccine. General study points: The study's authors posited that every seasonal influenza vaccination enlists few new T cells.

Each CDR3 protein gets one entry after TCRdb re-called the RT-PCR reads with MiXCR. The table lists a few hundred thousand distinct CDR3 sequences, 20% to 25% of them singletons, with roughly 10% in the top ten. Germline V CDR1 and CDR2: SGHTS, YDEGEE. This CDR3 contains 14 residues. Trimming removed 1 base from V and 6 bases from J, with 8 bases in between. V gene TRBV5-8 combines with J gene TRBJ1-6; D perhaps matches TRBD1 (6 bases). The specimen comprised PBMCs from blood, sampled approximately 22 months after vaccination. This receptor was obtained from a man aged 50-75 years who received an inactivated influenza vaccine. CDR3 in amino acids: CASSLWDTNSPLHF. The DNA for the CDR3 is TGTGCCAGCAGCTTGTGGGACACTAATTCACCCCTCCACTTT.